Listed here is a single TCR beta chain. The target antigen is unknown. TCRdb reanalysed the 5' RACE reads using MiXCR and keeps one entry per CDR3 protein. Of a few hundred thousand distinct CDR3 sequences in the sample, approximately 22% were seen once. The V gene end was trimmed by 5 bases and the J gene end by 6 bases; junction bases not matched to a gene: 6. Germline values: CDR1 LNHDA, CDR2 SQIVND (reference sequence). CDR3 length: 13 residues. The data stem from a study of T-cell memory formation after mild COVID-19. Study results and caveats: Of the contracting clones, CD4+ ones lay mainly in CM and EM, and CD8+ ones in EMRA.

The chain combines TRBV19 with TRBJ1-2; 7 bases line up with TRBD1. Sequenced sample: PBMCs or a T cell subset sorted from them (not recorded which). This receptor was taken from a man in his late teens or twenties who had mild COVID-19 (a few samples of this study predate the infection). Cell type and time point are not known. The CDR3, as DNA: TGTGCCAGTAGTCCCGGACAGGATCATGGCTACACCTTC. As protein: CASSPGQDHGYTF.